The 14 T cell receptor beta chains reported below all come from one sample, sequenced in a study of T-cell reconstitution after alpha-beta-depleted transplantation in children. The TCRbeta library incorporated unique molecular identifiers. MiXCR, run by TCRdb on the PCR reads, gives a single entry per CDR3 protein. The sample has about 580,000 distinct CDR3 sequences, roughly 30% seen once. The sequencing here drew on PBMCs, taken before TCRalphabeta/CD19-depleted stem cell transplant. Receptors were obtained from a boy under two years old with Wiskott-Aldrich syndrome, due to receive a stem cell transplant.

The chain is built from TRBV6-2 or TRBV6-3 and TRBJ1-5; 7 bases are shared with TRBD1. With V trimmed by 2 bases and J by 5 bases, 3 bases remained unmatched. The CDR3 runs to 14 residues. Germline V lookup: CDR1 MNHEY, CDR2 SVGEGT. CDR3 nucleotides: TGTGCCAGCAGTTACGACAGGGCAGATCAGCCCCAGCATTTT. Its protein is CASSYDRADQPQHF.

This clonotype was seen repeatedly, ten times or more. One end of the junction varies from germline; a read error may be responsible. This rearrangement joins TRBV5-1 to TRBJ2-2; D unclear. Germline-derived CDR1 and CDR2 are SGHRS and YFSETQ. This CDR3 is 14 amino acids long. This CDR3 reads CASSFSSNTGELFF. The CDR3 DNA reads TGTGCCAGCAGCTTTTCCTCGAACACCGGGGAGCTGTTTTTT.

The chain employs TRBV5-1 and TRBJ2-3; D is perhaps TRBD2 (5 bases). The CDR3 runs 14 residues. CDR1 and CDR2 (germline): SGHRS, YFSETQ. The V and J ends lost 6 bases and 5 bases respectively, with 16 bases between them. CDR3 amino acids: CASKVGVVEDTQYF. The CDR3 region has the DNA TGCGCCAGCAAGGTGGGAGTGGTTGAAGATACGCAGTATTTT.

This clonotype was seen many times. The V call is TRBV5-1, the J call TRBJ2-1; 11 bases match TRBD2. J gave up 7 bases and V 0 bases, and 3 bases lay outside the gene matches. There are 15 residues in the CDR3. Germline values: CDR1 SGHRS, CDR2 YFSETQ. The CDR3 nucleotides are TGCGCCAGCAGCTTGGTAGCGGGAGGGCCAAATGAGCAGTTCTTC. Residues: CASSLVAGGPNEQFF.

CDR3 bases: TGTGCCAGCAGCCTCAACCTAGCGCTGAGCACAGATACGCAGTATTTT. Translation gives CASSLNLALSTDTQYF. The V and J genes are TRBV7-2 and TRBJ2-3; TRBD2 might be the D (6 bases). V dropped 5 bases and J dropped 0 bases, with 15 bases sitting between them. The V gene's germline CDR1 is SGHTA and CDR2 FQGNSA. The CDR3 has 16 amino acids.

CDR3 sequence: CSARHIGRATYEQYF. CDR3 bases: TGCAGTGCTAGGCACATCGGACGCGCCACCTACGAGCAGTACTTC. This chain joins TRBV20-1 and TRBJ2-7, with no clear D. Germline V lookup: CDR1 DFQATT, CDR2 SNEGSKA (reference sequence). The CDR3 spans 15 residues. V was shortened by 3 bases and J by 2 bases, with 17 bases between the two germline ends.

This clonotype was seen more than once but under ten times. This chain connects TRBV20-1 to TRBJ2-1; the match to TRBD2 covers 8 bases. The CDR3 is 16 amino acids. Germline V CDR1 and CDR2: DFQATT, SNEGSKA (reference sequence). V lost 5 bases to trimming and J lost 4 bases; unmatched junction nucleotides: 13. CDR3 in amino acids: CSALPGVAGSYNEQFF. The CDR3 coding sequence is TGCAGTGCTCTCCCGGGGGTAGCGGGGTCTTACAATGAGCAGTTCTTC.

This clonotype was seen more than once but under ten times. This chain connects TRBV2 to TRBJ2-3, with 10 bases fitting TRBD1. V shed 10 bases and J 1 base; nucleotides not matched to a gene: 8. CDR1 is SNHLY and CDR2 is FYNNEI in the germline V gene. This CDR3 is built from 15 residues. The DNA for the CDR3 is TGTGCCATAGCCGGGACAGGGGACCGCACAGATACGCAGTATTTT. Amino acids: CAIAGTGDRTDTQYF.

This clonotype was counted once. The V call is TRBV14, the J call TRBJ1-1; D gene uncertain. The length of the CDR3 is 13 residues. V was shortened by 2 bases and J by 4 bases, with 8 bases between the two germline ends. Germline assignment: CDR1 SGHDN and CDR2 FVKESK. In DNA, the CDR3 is TGTGCCAGCAGCCAACTGGGCGTCACTGAAGCTTTCTTT. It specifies CASSQLGVTEAFF.

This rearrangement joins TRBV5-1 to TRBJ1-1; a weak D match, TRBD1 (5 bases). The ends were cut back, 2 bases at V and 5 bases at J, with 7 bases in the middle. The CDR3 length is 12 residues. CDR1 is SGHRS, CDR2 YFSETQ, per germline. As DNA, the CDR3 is TGCGCCAGCAGCTTTTGGGGGACTGAAGCTTTCTTT. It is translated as CASSFWGTEAFF.

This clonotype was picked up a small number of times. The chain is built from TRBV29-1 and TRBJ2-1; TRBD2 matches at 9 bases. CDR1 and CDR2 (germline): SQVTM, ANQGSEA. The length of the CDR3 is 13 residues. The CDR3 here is CSTVLSGSHEQFF. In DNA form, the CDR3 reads TGCAGTACAGTCCTTAGCGGGAGCCATGAGCAGTTCTTC.

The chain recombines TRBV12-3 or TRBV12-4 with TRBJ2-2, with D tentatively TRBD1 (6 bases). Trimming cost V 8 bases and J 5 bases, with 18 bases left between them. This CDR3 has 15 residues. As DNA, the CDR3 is TGTGCCAGCGACCATGGGCAGGGGATTACCGGGGAGCTGTTTTTT. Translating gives CASDHGQGITGELFF.

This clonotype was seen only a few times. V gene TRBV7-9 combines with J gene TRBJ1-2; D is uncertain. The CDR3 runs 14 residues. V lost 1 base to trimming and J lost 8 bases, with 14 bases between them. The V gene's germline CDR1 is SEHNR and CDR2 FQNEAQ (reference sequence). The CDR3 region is CASSLEAGIGGYTF. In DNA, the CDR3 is TGTGCCAGCAGCTTAGAGGCGGGGATTGGAGGCTACACCTTC.

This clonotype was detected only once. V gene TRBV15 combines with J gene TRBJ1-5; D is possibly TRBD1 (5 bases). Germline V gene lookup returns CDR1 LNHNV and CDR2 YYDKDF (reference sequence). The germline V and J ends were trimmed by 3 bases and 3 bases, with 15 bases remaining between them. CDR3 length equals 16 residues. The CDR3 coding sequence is TGTGCCACCAGCAGTGTGGGGCGGGGGAACAATCAGCCCCAGCATTTT. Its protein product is CATSSVGRGNNQPQHF.